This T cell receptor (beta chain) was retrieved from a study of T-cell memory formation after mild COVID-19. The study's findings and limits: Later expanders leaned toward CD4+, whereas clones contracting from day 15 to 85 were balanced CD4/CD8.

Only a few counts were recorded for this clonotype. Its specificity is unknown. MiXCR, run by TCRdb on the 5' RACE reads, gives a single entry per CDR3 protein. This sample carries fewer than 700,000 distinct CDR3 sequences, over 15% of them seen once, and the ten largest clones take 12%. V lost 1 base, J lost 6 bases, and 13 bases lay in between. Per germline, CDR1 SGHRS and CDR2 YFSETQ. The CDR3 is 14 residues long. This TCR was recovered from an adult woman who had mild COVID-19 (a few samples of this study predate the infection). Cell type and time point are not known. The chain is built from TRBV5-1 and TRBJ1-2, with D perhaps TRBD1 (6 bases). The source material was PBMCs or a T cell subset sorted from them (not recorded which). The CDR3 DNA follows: TGCGCCAGCAGCTTGTTACAGGGTCGACATGGCTACACCTTC. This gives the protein CASSLLQGRHGYTF.